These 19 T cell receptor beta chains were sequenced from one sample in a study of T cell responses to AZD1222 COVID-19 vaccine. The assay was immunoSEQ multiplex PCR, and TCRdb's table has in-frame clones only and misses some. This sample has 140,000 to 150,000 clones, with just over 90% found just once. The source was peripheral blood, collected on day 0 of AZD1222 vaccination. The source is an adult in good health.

CDR3 in amino acids: CASSLRGGDTEAFF. The CDR3 nucleotides read TGTGCCAGCAGTCTGAGGGGGGGGGACACTGAAGCTTTCTTT. The J gene is TRBJ1-1, the V gene TRBV11-3; D perhaps matches TRBD1 (6 bases). The CDR3 covers 14 residues. V dropped 6 bases and J dropped 3 bases, with 14 bases sitting between them. Germline loops: CDR1 SGHNT, CDR2 YENEEA.

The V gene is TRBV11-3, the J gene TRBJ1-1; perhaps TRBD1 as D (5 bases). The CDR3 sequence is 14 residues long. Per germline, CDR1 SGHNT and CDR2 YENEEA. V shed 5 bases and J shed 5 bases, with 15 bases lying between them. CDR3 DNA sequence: TGTGCCAGCAGCGCCGGGGGTAGAGGTACTGAAGCTTTCTTT. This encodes CASSAGGRGTEAFF. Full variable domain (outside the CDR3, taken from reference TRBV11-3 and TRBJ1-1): EAGVVQSPRYKIIEKKQPVAFWCNPISGHNTLYWYLQNLGQGPELLIRYENEEAVDDSQLPKDRFSAERLKGVDSTLKIQPAELGDSAVYLCASSAGGRGTEAFFGQGTRLTVV.

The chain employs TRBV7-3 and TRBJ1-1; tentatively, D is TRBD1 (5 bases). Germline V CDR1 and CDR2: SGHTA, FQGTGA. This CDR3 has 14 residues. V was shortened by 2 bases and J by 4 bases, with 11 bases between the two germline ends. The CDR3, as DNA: TGTGCCAGCAGCTTATCGAGCGGGGGCACTGAAGCTTTCTTT. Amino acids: CASSLSSGGTEAFF.

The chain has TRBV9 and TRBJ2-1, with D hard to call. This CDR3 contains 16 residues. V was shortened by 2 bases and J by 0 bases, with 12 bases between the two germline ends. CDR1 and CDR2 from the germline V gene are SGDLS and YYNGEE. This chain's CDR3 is CASSVPTSSSYNEQFF. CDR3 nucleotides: TGTGCCAGCAGCGTCCCGACTTCCAGCTCCTACAATGAGCAGTTCTTC.

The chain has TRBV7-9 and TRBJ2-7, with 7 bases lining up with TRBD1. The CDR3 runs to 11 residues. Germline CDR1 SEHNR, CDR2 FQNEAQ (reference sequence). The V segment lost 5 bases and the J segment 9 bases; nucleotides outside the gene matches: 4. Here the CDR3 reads CASSQGQPQYF. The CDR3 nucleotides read TGTGCCAGCAGCCAGGGACAGCCGCAGTACTTC. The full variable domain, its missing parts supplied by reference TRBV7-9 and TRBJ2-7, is DTGVSQNPRHKITKRGQNVTFRCDPISEHNRLYWYRQTLGQGPEFLTYFQNEAQLEKSRLLSDRFSAERPKGSFSTLEIQRTEQGDSAMYLCASSQGQPQYFGPGTRLTVT.

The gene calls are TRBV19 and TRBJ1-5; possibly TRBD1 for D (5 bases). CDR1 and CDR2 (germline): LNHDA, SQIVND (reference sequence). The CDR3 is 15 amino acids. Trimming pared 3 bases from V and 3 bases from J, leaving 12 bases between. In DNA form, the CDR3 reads TGTGCCAGTAGTATCGGGGGTTCGGACAATCAGCCCCAGCATTTT. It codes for CASSIGGSDNQPQHF.

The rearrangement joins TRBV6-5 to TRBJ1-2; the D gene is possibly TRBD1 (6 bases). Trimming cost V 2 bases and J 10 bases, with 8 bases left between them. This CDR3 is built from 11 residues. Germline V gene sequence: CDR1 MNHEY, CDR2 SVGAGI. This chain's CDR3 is CASSYGGPYTF. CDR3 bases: TGTGCCAGCAGTTACGGGGGCCCCTACACCTTC.

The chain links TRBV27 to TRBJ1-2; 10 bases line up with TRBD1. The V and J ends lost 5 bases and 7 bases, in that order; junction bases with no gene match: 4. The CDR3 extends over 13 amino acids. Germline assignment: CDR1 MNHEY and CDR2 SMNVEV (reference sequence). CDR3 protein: CASSRRDRGGYTF. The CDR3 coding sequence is TGTGCCAGCAGTCGCCGGGACAGGGGTGGCTACACCTTC.

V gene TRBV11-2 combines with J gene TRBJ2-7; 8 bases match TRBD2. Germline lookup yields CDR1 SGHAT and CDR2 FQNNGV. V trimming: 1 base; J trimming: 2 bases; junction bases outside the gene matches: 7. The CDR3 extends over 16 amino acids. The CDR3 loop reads CASSLAGGLPTYEQYF. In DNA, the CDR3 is TGTGCCAGCAGCTTAGCGGGGGGGCTCCCTACCTACGAGCAGTACTTC.

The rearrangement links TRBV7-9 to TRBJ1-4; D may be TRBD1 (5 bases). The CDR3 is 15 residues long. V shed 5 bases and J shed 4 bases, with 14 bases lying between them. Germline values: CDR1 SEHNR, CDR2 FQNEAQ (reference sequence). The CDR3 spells CASSPLTELNEKLFF. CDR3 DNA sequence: TGTGCCAGCAGCCCGCTGACAGAACTTAATGAAAAACTGTTTTTT.

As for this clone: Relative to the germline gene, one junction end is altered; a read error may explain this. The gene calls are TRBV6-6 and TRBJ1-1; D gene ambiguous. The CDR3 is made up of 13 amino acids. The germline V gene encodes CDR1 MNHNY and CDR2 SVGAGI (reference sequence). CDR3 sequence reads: CASSYGGNAEAFF. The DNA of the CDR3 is TGTGCCAGCAGTTACGGAGGGAACGCTGAAGCTTTCTTT.

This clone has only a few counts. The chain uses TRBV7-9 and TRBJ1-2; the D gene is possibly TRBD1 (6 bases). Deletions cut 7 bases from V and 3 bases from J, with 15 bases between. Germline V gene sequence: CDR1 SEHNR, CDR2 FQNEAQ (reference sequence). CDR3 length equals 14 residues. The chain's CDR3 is CASTLDSPYYGYTF. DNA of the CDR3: TGTGCCAGCACCCTGGACAGCCCCTACTATGGCTACACCTTC.

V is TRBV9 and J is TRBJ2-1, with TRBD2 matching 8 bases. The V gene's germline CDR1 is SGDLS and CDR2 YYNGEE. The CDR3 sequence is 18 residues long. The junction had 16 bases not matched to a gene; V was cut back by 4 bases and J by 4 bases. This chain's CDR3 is CASSPRYSSGGLYNEQFF. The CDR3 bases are TGTGCCAGCAGCCCACGGTACTCAAGCGGGGGACTTTACAATGAGCAGTTCTTC.

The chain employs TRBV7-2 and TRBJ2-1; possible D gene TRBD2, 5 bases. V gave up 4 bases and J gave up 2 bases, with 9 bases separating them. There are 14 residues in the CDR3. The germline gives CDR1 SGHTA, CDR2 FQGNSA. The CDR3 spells CASSSSGTYNEQFF. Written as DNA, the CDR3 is TGTGCCAGCAGCTCATCCGGGACCTACAATGAGCAGTTCTTC.

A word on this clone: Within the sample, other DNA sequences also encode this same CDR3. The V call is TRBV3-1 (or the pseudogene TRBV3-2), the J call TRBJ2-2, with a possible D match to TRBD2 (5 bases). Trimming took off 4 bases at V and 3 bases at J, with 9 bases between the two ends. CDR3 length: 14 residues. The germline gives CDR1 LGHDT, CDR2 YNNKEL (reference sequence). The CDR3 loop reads CASSPSGDTGELFF. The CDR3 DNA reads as TGTGCCAGCAGCCCCTCCGGGGACACCGGGGAGCTGTTTTTT.

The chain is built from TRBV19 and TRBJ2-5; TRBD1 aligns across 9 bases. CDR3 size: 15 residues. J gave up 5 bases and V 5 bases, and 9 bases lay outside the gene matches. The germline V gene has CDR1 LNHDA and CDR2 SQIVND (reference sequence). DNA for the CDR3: TGTGCCAGTAGTCCCCGGGACAGGGTTTTTGAGACCCAGTACTTC. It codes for CASSPRDRVFETQYF.

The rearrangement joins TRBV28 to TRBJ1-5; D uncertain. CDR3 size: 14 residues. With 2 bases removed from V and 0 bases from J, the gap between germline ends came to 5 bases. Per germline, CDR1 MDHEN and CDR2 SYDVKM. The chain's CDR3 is CASSLGNSNQPQHF. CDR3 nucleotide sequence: TGTGCCAGCAGTTTAGGGAATAGCAATCAGCCCCAGCATTTT.

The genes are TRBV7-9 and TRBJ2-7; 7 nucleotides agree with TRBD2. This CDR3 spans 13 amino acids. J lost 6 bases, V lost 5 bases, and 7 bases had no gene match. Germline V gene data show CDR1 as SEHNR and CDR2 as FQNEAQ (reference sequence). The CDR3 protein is CASSPRTSFEQYF. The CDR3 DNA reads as TGTGCCAGCAGCCCACGGACTAGTTTCGAGCAGTACTTC. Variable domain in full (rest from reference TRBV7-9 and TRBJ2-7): DTGVSQNPRHKITKRGQNVTFRCDPISEHNRLYWYRQTLGQGPEFLTYFQNEAQLEKSRLLSDRFSAERPKGSFSTLEIQRTEQGDSAMYLCASSPRTSFEQYFGPGTRLTVT.

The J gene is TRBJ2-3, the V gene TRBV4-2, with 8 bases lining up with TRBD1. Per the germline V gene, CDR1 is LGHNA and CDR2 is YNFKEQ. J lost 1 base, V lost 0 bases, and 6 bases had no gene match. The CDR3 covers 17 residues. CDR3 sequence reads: CASSQEWAGQGTDTQYF. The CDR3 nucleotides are TGTGCCAGCAGCCAAGAGTGGGCGGGACAGGGCACAGATACGCAGTATTTT.